The 24 T cell receptor beta chains below were found in one sample sequenced in a study of neurological immune-mediated disorders. TCRdb reprocessed the 5' RACE reads with MiXCR, giving one entry per CDR3 protein. This repertoire shows tens of thousands of distinct CDR3 sequences, 3% to 4% found once; its top ten account for under 2.5%. The sample consisted of PBMCs. The receptors originated from a woman between 50 and 59 years old with multiple sclerosis.

As for this clonotype: An end of the junction differs from the germline gene, which may be a read error. The rearrangement links TRBV20-1 to TRBJ1-5; a possible D gene is TRBD1 (5 bases). This CDR3 has 15 amino acids. Germline V gene data show CDR1 as DFQATT and CDR2 as SNEGSKA (reference sequence). The CDR3: CSAQRDPKANQPQNF. Here the CDR3 DNA reads TGCAGTGCTCAACGGGACCCCAAGGCCAATCAGCCCCAGAATTTT.

The table lists this clonotype with many counts. The V and J genes are TRBV20-1 and TRBJ2-5; D gene ambiguous. V gave up 4 bases and J gave up 5 bases, with 11 bases separating them. CDR3 length equals 12 residues. Germline CDR1 and CDR2: DFQATT and SNEGSKA (reference sequence). DNA of the CDR3: TGCAGTGCTAAAATTCTAGGGGAGACCCAGTACTTC. Protein sequence: CSAKILGETQYF.

This clonotype occurred many times. The chain recombines TRBV11-2 with TRBJ1-1, with D unresolved. This CDR3 has 14 amino acids. Germline values: CDR1 SGHAT, CDR2 FQNNGV. V was trimmed by 5 bases and J by 1 base, leaving 11 bases between them. CDR3 region: CASSLPVRNTEAFF. The DNA of the CDR3 is TGTGCCAGCAGCCTACCGGTCCGGAACACTGAAGCTTTCTTT.

This clonotype turned up a few times. The chain has TRBV19 and TRBJ2-7; perhaps D is TRBD1 or TRBD2 (5 bases each). Trimming left V 4 bases short and J 1 base short, with 17 bases between. This CDR3 spans 16 amino acids. From germline, CDR1 is LNHDA and CDR2 SQIVND (reference sequence). The CDR3 DNA is TGTGCCAGTAGTACCCCGGGACGAGGTTCTTCCTACGAGCAGTACTTC. Translation: CASSTPGRGSSYEQYF.

This clonotype was observed many times. The rearrangement joins TRBV7-8 to TRBJ1-1; D is unclear. V was pared by 5 bases and J by 8 bases, with 18 bases between. Germline V gene sequence: CDR1 SGHVS, CDR2 FQNEAQ. This CDR3 comprises 14 residues. For the CDR3, the DNA is TGTGCCAGCAGCCCACGGGTCAAAGGCGGGGAAGCTTTCTTT. As protein: CASSPRVKGGEAFF.

This clonotype appeared many times. J is TRBJ2-5 and V is TRBV9; D call uncertain. This CDR3 has 14 residues. Germline CDR1 SGDLS, CDR2 YYNGEE. The V end lost 4 bases, the J end lost 8 bases, and 18 bases lay between the germline ends. The CDR3 bases are TGTGCCAGCAGCCGCCCGGATGGCTTGGGAACCCAGTACTTC. This gives the protein CASSRPDGLGTQYF.

This clonotype has ten or more counts. V usage is TRBV20-1 and J usage is TRBJ2-1, with D possibly TRBD2 on 5 matching bases. Deletions cut 5 bases from V and 0 bases from J, with 14 bases between. This CDR3 spans 15 amino acids. The V gene's germline CDR1 is DFQATT and CDR2 SNEGSKA (reference sequence). The CDR3 bases are TGCAGTGCTCGGGCGGGTGTGAGCTCCTACAATGAGCAGTTCTTC. Translated, it gives CSARAGVSSYNEQFF.

The chain couples TRBV6-6 to TRBJ2-6, with D tentatively TRBD1 (5 bases). V lost 8 bases to trimming and J lost 2 bases, with 19 bases between them. The germline V gene encodes CDR1 MNHNY and CDR2 SVGAGI (reference sequence). This CDR3 contains 17 residues. The CDR3 bases are TGTGCCAGCTTCCCGCAGGGAAGACTCGCTGGGGCCAACGTCCTGACTTTC. As protein: CASFPQGRLAGANVLTF.

This clonotype came up many times. The chain is built from TRBV9 and TRBJ2-1, with a possible D match to TRBD2 (5 bases). The germline gives CDR1 SGDLS, CDR2 YYNGEE. CDR3 length: 15 residues. V was pared by 0 bases and J by 4 bases, with 11 bases between. The CDR3: CASSVGLGEYNEQFF. CDR3 in DNA: TGTGCCAGCAGCGTAGGGCTTGGGGAGTACAATGAGCAGTTCTTC.

This clonotype was recorded many times. The chain couples TRBV29-1 to TRBJ2-2, with 8 bases aligning to TRBD1. Germline-derived CDR1 and CDR2 are SQVTM and ANQGSEA. V shed 7 bases and J 2 bases; nucleotides not matched to a gene: 6. CDR3 length equals 14 residues. The DNA for the CDR3 is TGCAGCGGACGACAGGGGCCCAACACCGGGGAGCTGTTTTTT. Translation: CSGRQGPNTGELFF.

By sample fraction, this clonotype is medium-sized. The J gene is TRBJ2-1, the V gene TRBV6-5; perhaps TRBD2 as D (6 bases). Germline V gives CDR1 MNHEY, CDR2 SVGAGI. The V end was cut by 3 bases, the J end by 14 bases, with 11 bases between. The CDR3 totals 11 residues. CDR3 sequence: CASSYGGDEFF. The CDR3 bases are TGTGCCAGCAGTTATGGCGGGGATGAGTTCTTC.

This clonotype was observed at least ten times. The genes are TRBV20-1 and TRBJ2-3; D ambiguous. V was cut by 0 bases and J by 6 bases, with 22 bases left in between. CDR1 and CDR2 from the germline V gene are DFQATT and SNEGSKA (reference sequence). The CDR3 loop spans 17 amino acids. The CDR3, as DNA: TGCAGTGCTAGAGATTTCAGAGAAACATCTCATTTGGATACGCAGTATTTT. Protein product: CSARDFRETSHLDTQYF.

This clonotype was seen at least ten times. The V gene is TRBV9, the J gene TRBJ2-3; D gene ambiguous. V dropped 0 bases and J dropped 2 bases, with 7 bases sitting between them. Looked up from germline, CDR1 is SGDLS and CDR2 is YYNGEE. The CDR3 has 14 amino acids. The CDR3 loop is CASSVEAVTDTQYF. DNA for the CDR3: TGTGCCAGCAGCGTAGAGGCAGTCACAGATACGCAGTATTTT. The whole variable domain, filled in from reference TRBV9 and TRBJ2-3, reads DSGVTQTPKHLITATGQRVTLRCSPRSGDLSVYWYQQSLDQGLQFLIQYYNGEERAKGNILERFSAQQFPDLHSELNLSSLELGDSALYFCASSVEAVTDTQYFGPGTRLTVL.

This clonotype was detected ten times or more. The V gene is TRBV2, the J gene TRBJ1-1; the match to TRBD1 covers 10 bases. With V trimmed by 7 bases and J by 3 bases, 5 bases remained unmatched. The CDR3 runs to 14 residues. Germline values: CDR1 SNHLY, CDR2 FYNNEI. Written as DNA, the CDR3 is TGTGCCAGCACCCGGGACAGGGGTTACACTGAAGCTTTCTTT. It specifies CASTRDRGYTEAFF.

In its sample, this clonotype was seen many times. This chain uses TRBV3-1 with TRBJ1-2; the D gene is possibly TRBD1 (6 bases). The CDR3 consists of 14 residues. V was clipped by 4 bases and J by 4 bases, with 13 bases between them. Per germline, CDR1 LGHDT and CDR2 YNNKEL (reference sequence). The CDR3: CASSRNTGSYGYTF. Written as DNA, the CDR3 is TGTGCCAGCAGCCGCAACACAGGGAGCTATGGCTACACCTTC.

This clonotype was seen repeatedly, ten times or more. The rearrangement uses TRBV5-1 and TRBJ2-3; 9 bases fit TRBD1. V was pared by 2 bases and J by 1 base, with 5 bases of the junction left unmatched. Germline values: CDR1 SGHRS, CDR2 YFSETQ. The CDR3 totals 16 residues. Here the CDR3 DNA reads TGCGCCAGCAGCTTACTACAGGGGGCTGGCACAGATACGCAGTATTTT. Amino acid sequence: CASSLLQGAGTDTQYF.

The chain has TRBV18 and TRBJ2-1; possible D gene TRBD2, 6 bases. The CDR3 extends over 14 amino acids. Trimming removed 0 bases from V and 8 bases from J, with 11 bases in between. Germline assignment: CDR1 KGHSH and CDR2 LQKENI. The CDR3 spells CASSPPISGDEQFF. CDR3 nucleotide sequence: TGTGCCAGCTCACCACCGATTAGCGGAGATGAGCAGTTCTTC.

This clonotype has just a few counts. The chain has TRBV7-8 and TRBJ1-2; 9 bases map to TRBD1. Germline V gene data show CDR1 as SGHVS and CDR2 as FQNEAQ. V was pared by 5 bases and J by 6 bases, with 13 bases of the junction left unmatched. The CDR3 runs 16 residues. This chain's CDR3 is CASSIGGWTGVDGYTF. The CDR3 DNA reads as TGTGCCAGCAGCATAGGGGGTTGGACAGGGGTGGATGGCTACACCTTC.

This clonotype appeared many times. The chain couples TRBV6-2 or TRBV6-3 to TRBJ2-7; a possible D gene is TRBD2 (6 bases). The ends were cut back, 0 bases at V and 5 bases at J, with 14 bases in the middle. The germline V gene encodes CDR1 MNHEY and CDR2 SVGEGT. The CDR3 runs to 15 residues. CDR3 protein: CASSYSRLDRNEQYF. CDR3 DNA sequence: TGTGCCAGCAGTTACTCGAGACTAGACCGTAACGAGCAGTACTTC.

This clonotype was found many times. CDR3 DNA sequence: TGCGCCAGCAGCTTGTGGGACAGGGGCGCAGATACGCAGTATTTT. It yields the protein CASSLWDRGADTQYF. This sequence joins TRBV5-1 and TRBJ2-3, with 10 bases fitting TRBD1. J lost 4 bases, V lost 1 base, and 3 bases had no gene match. Per the germline V gene, CDR1 is SGHRS and CDR2 is YFSETQ. This CDR3 comprises 15 residues.

This clonotype was detected many times. The rearrangement links TRBV5-1 to TRBJ2-1; 9 nucleotides line up with TRBD1. With V trimmed by 0 bases and J by 3 bases, 4 bases remained unmatched. This CDR3 is built from 16 residues. Germline CDR1 reads SGHRS; CDR2 reads YFSETQ. The CDR3 protein is CASSLGTGGFYNEQFF. For the CDR3, the DNA is TGCGCCAGCAGCTTGGGTACAGGGGGCTTCTACAATGAGCAGTTCTTC.

This clonotype appeared a few times. This chain uses TRBV20-1 with TRBJ2-1, with TRBD2 matching over 10 bases. The ends lost 6 bases at V and 7 bases at J; junction bases unmatched: 12. CDR1 and CDR2 (germline): DFQATT, SNEGSKA (reference sequence). CDR3 length equals 15 residues. The CDR3 DNA reads TGCAGTGCGGGGGCCCCTAGCGGGGGTCCGAATGAGCAGTTCTTC. Its translation is CSAGAPSGGPNEQFF.

This clonotype was seen many times. The chain joins TRBV24-1 to TRBJ2-2, with D perhaps TRBD1 or TRBD2 (6 bases each). CDR3 length: 19 amino acids. Trimming shortened V by 3 bases and J by 7 bases, and 26 bases separated the two germline ends. Germline V lookup: CDR1 KGHDR, CDR2 SFDVKD. Here the CDR3 reads CATSDPHKWTGAYNGELFF. In DNA form, the CDR3 reads TGTGCCACCAGTGATCCACATAAATGGACGGGGGCGTACAACGGGGAGCTGTTTTTT.

The sample holds a few counts of this clonotype. J is TRBJ2-3 and V is TRBV5-1, with 9 nucleotides matching TRBD2. After removal of 0 bases from V and 2 bases from J, the junction contained 10 bases not matched to a gene. CDR1 is SGHRS, CDR2 YFSETQ, per germline. The CDR3 contains 18 residues. CDR3 loop: CASSLGLAVPRITDTQYF. For the CDR3, the DNA is TGCGCCAGCAGCTTGGGACTAGCGGTCCCCCGGATCACAGATACGCAGTATTTT.